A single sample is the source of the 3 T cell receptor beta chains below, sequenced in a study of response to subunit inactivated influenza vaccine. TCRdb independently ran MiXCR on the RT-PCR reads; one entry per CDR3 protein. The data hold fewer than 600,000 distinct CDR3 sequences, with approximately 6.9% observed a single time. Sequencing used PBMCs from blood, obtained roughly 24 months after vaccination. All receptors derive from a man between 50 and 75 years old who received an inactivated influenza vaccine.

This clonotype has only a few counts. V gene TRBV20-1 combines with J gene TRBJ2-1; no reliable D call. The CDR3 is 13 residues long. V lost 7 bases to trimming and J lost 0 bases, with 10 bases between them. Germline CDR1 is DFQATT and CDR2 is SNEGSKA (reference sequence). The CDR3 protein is CSVTASSYNEQFF. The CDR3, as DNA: TGCAGTGTTACAGCCAGCTCCTACAATGAGCAGTTCTTC.

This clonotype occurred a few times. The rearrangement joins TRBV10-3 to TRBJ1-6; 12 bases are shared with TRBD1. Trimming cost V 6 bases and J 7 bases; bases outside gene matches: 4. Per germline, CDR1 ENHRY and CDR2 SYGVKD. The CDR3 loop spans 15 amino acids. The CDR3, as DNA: TGTGCCATCAGGGGGGACAGGGGGCCGAATTCACCCCTCCACTTT. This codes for CAIRGDRGPNSPLHF.

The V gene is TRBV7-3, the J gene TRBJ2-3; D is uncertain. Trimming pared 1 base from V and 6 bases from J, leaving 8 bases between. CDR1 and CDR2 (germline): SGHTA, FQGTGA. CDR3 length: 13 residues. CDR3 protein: CASSLKPRDTQYF. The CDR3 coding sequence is TGTGCCAGCAGCTTAAAGCCGCGGGATACGCAGTATTTT.